The 28 T cell receptor beta chains listed next were all sequenced from one sample in a study of T cell changes during pregnancy in multiple sclerosis. The method was immunoSEQ multiplex PCR; TCRdb's version includes in-frame clones alone and lacks a portion of them. This table holds 91,000 or so clones, over 85% found once. This specimen consisted of peripheral blood, obtained after pregnancy. Receptor source: a female donor with multiple sclerosis, enrolled in a pregnancy study.

Only one count was recorded for this clone. V usage is TRBV4-1 and J usage is TRBJ1-2, with D perhaps TRBD1 (6 bases). V was pared by 0 bases and J by 4 bases, with 18 bases between. Germline loops: CDR1 MGHRA, CDR2 YSYEKL. The CDR3 sequence is 17 residues long. As DNA, the CDR3 is TGCGCCAGCAGCCAAGACCTGTTTACCGGGACATCCTATGGCTACACCTTC. It encodes CASSQDLFTGTSYGYTF.

This clone appeared once. The chain is built from TRBV19 and TRBJ2-7; 8 bases map to TRBD2. V dropped 4 bases and J dropped 0; count of bases not matched to a gene: 2. This CDR3 has 14 residues. Germline V gene lookup returns CDR1 LNHDA and CDR2 SQIVND (reference sequence). The CDR3 DNA is TGTGCCAGTAGTACAGCGGGGGTCTCCTACGAGCAGTACTTC. Translated, it gives CASSTAGVSYEQYF.

This chain joins TRBV9 and TRBJ1-1; the D is unclear. From germline, CDR1 is SGDLS and CDR2 YYNGEE. V was trimmed by 4 bases and J by 4 bases, leaving 8 bases between them. The CDR3 length is 12 residues. The CDR3 sequence: CASSSSGTEAFF. Here the CDR3 DNA reads TGTGCCAGCAGCTCAAGCGGCACTGAAGCTTTCTTT.

The chain joins TRBV11-2 to TRBJ2-7; 7 bases line up with TRBD1. V lost 5 bases and J lost 4; bases outside the gene matches: 8. The length of the CDR3 is 14 residues. The germline gives CDR1 SGHAT, CDR2 FQNNGV. CDR3 sequence reads: CASSPNRGRYEQYF. CDR3 in DNA: TGTGCCAGCAGCCCCAACAGGGGACGGTACGAGCAGTACTTC.

J is TRBJ2-1 and V is TRBV13; TRBD2 is a possible D gene (5 bases). The CDR3 has 14 residues. Germline CDR1 reads PRHDT; CDR2 reads FYEKMQ (reference sequence). Trimming cost V 0 bases and J 8 bases, with 11 bases left between them. This CDR3 is CASSLGRAADEQFF. The CDR3 bases are TGTGCCAGCAGCTTAGGGCGGGCAGCGGATGAGCAGTTCTTC. Full variable domain (missing parts from reference TRBV13 and TRBJ2-1): AAGVIQSPRHLIKEKRETATLKCYPIPRHDTVYWYQQGPGQDPQFLISFYEKMQSDKGSIPDRFSAQQFSDYHSELNMSSLELGDSALYFCASSLGRAADEQFFGPGTRLTVL.

The V and J genes are TRBV6-5 and TRBJ1-5; 7 bases map to TRBD1. J gave up 1 base and V 2 bases, and 5 bases lay outside the gene matches. The CDR3 totals 16 residues. The germline gives CDR1 MNHEY, CDR2 SVGAGI. In DNA form, the CDR3 reads TGTGCCAGCAGTTACCCGGGACAGAACAGCAATCAGCCCCAGCATTTT. As protein: CASSYPGQNSNQPQHF.

This clone appeared once. The CDR3 is CASRPRAPSGYGYTF. In nucleotides, the CDR3 is TGTGCCAGCAGGCCCCGGGCCCCGAGCGGATATGGCTACACCTTC. The rearrangement links TRBV14 to TRBJ1-2; D is uncertain. V was trimmed by 6 bases and J by 5 bases, leaving 19 bases between them. Per germline, CDR1 SGHDN and CDR2 FVKESK. The CDR3 is 15 residues long.

Here the CDR3 DNA reads TGTGCCAGCAGCTTTGGACAGGGAGGGATGGGCAATCAGCCCCAGCATTTT. It specifies CASSFGQGGMGNQPQHF. The chain carries TRBV5-5 and TRBJ1-5; 8 bases match TRBD1. V shed 2 bases and J 2 bases; nucleotides not matched to a gene: 9. The CDR3 has 17 residues. The germline gives CDR1 SGHKS, CDR2 YYEKEE (reference sequence). The full variable domain, rest sourced from reference TRBV5-5 and TRBJ1-5, is DAGVTQSPTHLIKTRGQQVTLRCSPISGHKSVSWYQQVLGQGPQFIFQYYEKEERGRGNFPDRFSARQFPNYSSELNVNALLLGDSALYLCASSFGQGGMGNQPQHFGDGTRLSIL.

CDR3 DNA sequence: TGTGCCAGCAGTTACTCGAGCGGTGGCTATGGCTACACCTTC. Translated: CASSYSSGGYGYTF. The chain has TRBV6-5 and TRBJ1-2; no firm D call. With 0 bases removed from V and 4 bases from J, the gap between germline ends came to 9 bases. CDR1 and CDR2 from the germline V gene are MNHEY and SVGAGI. The CDR3 has 14 residues.

The chain is built from TRBV18 and TRBJ1-1; no clear D gene. V was shortened by 1 base and J by 2 bases, with 11 bases between the two germline ends. Germline-derived CDR1 and CDR2 are KGHSH and LQKENI. The CDR3 consists of 15 residues. This CDR3 reads CASSPLYEENTEAFF. The CDR3 bases are TGTGCCAGCTCACCACTCTACGAGGAAAACACTGAAGCTTTCTTT.

This sequence joins TRBV7-9 and TRBJ1-1; D unresolved. The V end lost 4 bases, the J end lost 8 bases, and 17 bases lay between the germline ends. CDR3 size: 14 residues. Germline V lookup: CDR1 SEHNR, CDR2 FQNEAQ (reference sequence). As DNA, the CDR3 is TGTGCCAGCAGCTCCCGAGAGCTGAACGTAGAAGCTTTCTTT. Protein sequence: CASSSRELNVEAFF.

The chain links TRBV27 to TRBJ1-5; 7 bases line up with TRBD1. The CDR3 is 16 residues long. V lost 6 bases to trimming and J lost 6 bases; unmatched junction nucleotides: 14. From germline, CDR1 is MNHEY and CDR2 SMNVEV (reference sequence). CDR3 DNA: TGTGCCAGCAGGCCAACAGGGGTGGGGGTTTCTCAGCCCCAGCATTTT. It encodes CASRPTGVGVSQPQHF.

The CDR3 here is CAWSGQGGGYTF. The CDR3 DNA sequence: TGTGCCTGGAGTGGACAGGGCGGTGGCTACACCTTC. J is TRBJ1-2 and V is TRBV30, with 7 bases that match TRBD1. Germline V lookup: CDR1 GTSNPN, CDR2 SVGIG (reference sequence). CDR3 length equals 12 residues. Unmatched junction bases numbered 3, after V lost 1 base and J lost 7 bases.

The chain employs TRBV6-1 and TRBJ2-2, with 11 bases aligning to TRBD2. Germline V CDR1 and CDR2: MNHNS, SASEGT. There are 14 residues in the CDR3. Trimming cost V 6 bases and J 3 bases; bases outside gene matches: 0. CDR3 loop: CASRLAGDTGELFF. CDR3 bases: TGTGCCAGCAGACTAGCGGGAGACACCGGGGAGCTGTTTTTT.

The chain has TRBV6-5 and TRBJ2-1, with TRBD2 as a possible D gene (5 bases). Germline CDR1 and CDR2: MNHEY and SVGAGI. This CDR3 spans 15 amino acids. CDR3 DNA sequence: TGTGGTACCGCGCTGGTGGCGGGCTCCTACAATGAGCAGTTCTTC. Its protein is CGTALVAGSYNEQFF.

J is TRBJ1-4 and V is TRBV6-1; the D is unclear. Germline V gene data show CDR1 as MNHNS and CDR2 as SASEGT. The CDR3 has 16 amino acids. V was pared by 0 bases and J by 0 bases, with 8 bases between. The CDR3: CASSEAGVATNEKLFF. CDR3 nucleotides: TGTGCCAGCAGTGAAGCAGGAGTTGCAACTAATGAAAAACTGTTTTTT.

This sequence joins TRBV6-5 and TRBJ1-1; D is ambiguous. The CDR3 length is 14 residues. Trimming stripped 4 bases from V and 1 base from J, with 10 bases between. Germline V gene lookup returns CDR1 MNHEY and CDR2 SVGAGI. The CDR3 here is CASSSSPANTEAFF. Here the CDR3 DNA reads TGTGCCAGCAGTTCTAGCCCAGCGAACACTGAAGCTTTCTTT.

V and J are TRBV19 and TRBJ1-5, with 7 bases identical to TRBD1. The CDR3 has 17 residues. Germline V gene lookup returns CDR1 LNHDA and CDR2 SQIVND (reference sequence). V shed 3 bases and J 5 bases; nucleotides not matched to a gene: 13. The CDR3 sequence is CASSIAGGTRRYQPQHF. The CDR3 nucleotides read TGTGCCAGTAGTATCGCAGGGGGAACAAGAAGGTATCAGCCCCAGCATTTT.

V usage is TRBV29-1 and J usage is TRBJ1-2; maybe TRBD1 (6 bases). The CDR3 loop spans 13 amino acids. CDR1 is SQVTM, CDR2 ANQGSEA, per germline. The germline V and J ends were trimmed by 6 bases and 3 bases, with 14 bases remaining between them. CDR3 DNA: TGCAGCGTGTACAGGGTGACAGACTATGGCTACACCTTC. It is translated as CSVYRVTDYGYTF.

This chain connects TRBV7-2 to TRBJ2-7; D is ambiguous. V was cut by 1 base and J by 6 bases, with 10 bases left in between. The CDR3 is 13 amino acids. The germline V gene encodes CDR1 SGHTA and CDR2 FQGNSA. The CDR3 here is CASSLGSTGEQYF. The DNA for the CDR3 is TGTGCCAGCAGCTTAGGCTCGACGGGCGAGCAGTACTTC.

The chain couples TRBV5-6 to TRBJ2-7; TRBD1 matches at 8 bases. The J segment lost 5 bases and the V segment lost 4 bases, leaving 8 bases of the junction unmatched. Germline assignment: CDR1 SGHDT and CDR2 YYEEEE. This CDR3 spans 14 amino acids. CDR3 nucleotides: TGTGCCAGCAGCCCAGGGACAGGCTTCAACGAGCAGTACTTC. Translation: CASSPGTGFNEQYF.

The chain combines TRBV4-1 with TRBJ1-2; maybe TRBD1 (5 bases). This CDR3 has 14 amino acids. V was pared by 3 bases and J by 4 bases, with 12 bases between. Per the germline V gene, CDR1 is MGHRA and CDR2 is YSYEKL. CDR3 bases: TGCGCCAGCAGCCATGGGGATACAGGCTATGGCTACACCTTC. Encoded protein: CASSHGDTGYGYTF.

Here the CDR3 reads CASSPGLAGGTDTQYF. CDR3 in DNA: TGCGCCAGCAGCCCCGGACTAGCGGGAGGCACAGATACGCAGTATTTT. This rearrangement joins TRBV5-1 to TRBJ2-3; 13 positions match TRBD2. J was trimmed by 1 base and V by 4 bases; bases with no gene match: 3. This CDR3 contains 16 residues. Germline V gives CDR1 SGHRS, CDR2 YFSETQ. The whole variable domain, remainder taken from reference TRBV5-1 and TRBJ2-3, is KAGVTQTPRYLIKTRGQQVTLSCSPISGHRSVSWYQQTPGQGLQFLFEYFSETQRNKGNFPGRFSGRQFSNSRSEMNVSTLELGDSALYLCASSPGLAGGTDTQYFGPGTRLTVL.

The chain carries TRBV19 and TRBJ1-1, with 7 bases identical to TRBD1. After removal of 5 bases from V and 5 bases from J, the junction contained 14 bases not matched to a gene. Germline V gives CDR1 LNHDA, CDR2 SQIVND (reference sequence). The CDR3 contains 16 residues. The CDR3 sequence is CASSAHDQGVRTEAFF. CDR3 DNA sequence: TGTGCCAGTAGTGCCCATGATCAGGGGGTGAGGACTGAAGCTTTCTTT.

This rearrangement joins TRBV4-2 to TRBJ1-1; a possible D gene is TRBD1 (5 bases). Trimming took off 0 bases at V and 3 bases at J, with 14 bases between the two ends. CDR1 and CDR2 from the germline V gene are LGHNA and YNFKEQ. The CDR3 contains 16 residues. This chain's CDR3 is CASSQDLGKGHTEAFF. DNA for the CDR3: TGTGCCAGCAGCCAAGATTTGGGGAAGGGGCACACTGAAGCTTTCTTT.

The chain is built from TRBV5-4 and TRBJ2-3, with D possibly TRBD2 on 6 matching bases. V gave up 7 bases and J gave up 6 bases, with 12 bases separating them. The CDR3 spans 12 residues. Germline-derived CDR1 and CDR2 are SGHNT and YYREEE (reference sequence). The CDR3 DNA is TGTGCCAGCGGGGGGTCGGGGGATACGCAGTATTTT. It is translated as CASGGSGDTQYF. Combining the CDR3 with reference TRBV5-4 and TRBJ2-3 gives the whole variable domain ETGVTQSPTHLIKTRGQQVTLRCSSQSGHNTVSWYQQALGQGPQFIFQYYREEENGRGNFPPRFSGLQFPNYSSELNVNALELDDSALYLCASGGSGDTQYFGPGTRLTVL.

This clone came up once. This chain joins TRBV19 and TRBJ2-2, with D maybe TRBD1 (6 bases). The V end lost 3 bases, the J end lost 4 bases, and 12 bases lay between the germline ends. Germline V lookup: CDR1 LNHDA, CDR2 SQIVND (reference sequence). The CDR3 spans 15 residues. CDR3 in amino acids: CASSMDSRRTGELFF. CDR3 DNA sequence: TGTGCCAGTAGTATGGACAGCCGTCGCACCGGGGAGCTGTTTTTT.

The chain has TRBV5-4 and TRBJ2-1, with TRBD2 matching over 8 bases. The CDR3 runs to 15 residues. The trim removed 3 bases at V and 5 bases at J, leaving 7 bases unmatched. From germline, CDR1 is SGHNT and CDR2 YYREEE (reference sequence). CDR3 nucleotides: TGTGCCAGCAGCTGGGGGGCGGGAGGCGACAATGAGCAGTTCTTC. This encodes CASSWGAGGDNEQFF.